This T cell receptor beta chain was captured by sequencing in a study of T cell repertoires in cytomegalovirus infection. Study information: The study used recently identified HLA-C-restricted and well-studied HLA-B-restricted CMV epitopes. Public TCR beta signature analysis indicated the presence of both CMV infection and matching HLA type.

Study-wide results and limits: There were carriers of CMV plus the relevant HLA, and cumulative public TCR beta family frequency identified them. There were HLA-C-restricted CMV-specific TCR beta clonotypes dominating the ex vivo response.

As for this clonotype: What it binds is not known.

The CDR3 covers 12 residues. V was trimmed by 7 bases and J by 1 base, leaving 8 bases between them. The germline V gene has CDR1 SQVTM and CDR2 ANQGSEA. TCRdb ran MiXCR on the reads and lists one entry per CDR3 protein. Among about 280,000 distinct CDR3 sequences, roughly a fifth were seen once, and the ten largest hold roughly a fifth. This receptor was identified in a human donor in good health (CMV status not recorded). Some clones in this sample may be carry-over from other donors' samples. The source material was cultured PBMCs, sampled from culture after CMV antigen stimulation. The chain links TRBV29-1 to TRBJ2-4, with D hard to call. CDR3 bases: TGCAGCGCCACAGTTGCCAAAAACATTCAGTACTTC. Amino acid sequence: CSATVAKNIQYF. Variable domain in full (rest from reference TRBV29-1 and TRBJ2-4): SAVISQKPSRDICQRGTSLTIQCQVDSQVTMMFWYRQQPGQSLTLIATANQGSEATYESGFVIDKFPISRPNLTFSTLTVSNMSPEDSSIYLCSATVAKNIQYFGAGTRLSVL.